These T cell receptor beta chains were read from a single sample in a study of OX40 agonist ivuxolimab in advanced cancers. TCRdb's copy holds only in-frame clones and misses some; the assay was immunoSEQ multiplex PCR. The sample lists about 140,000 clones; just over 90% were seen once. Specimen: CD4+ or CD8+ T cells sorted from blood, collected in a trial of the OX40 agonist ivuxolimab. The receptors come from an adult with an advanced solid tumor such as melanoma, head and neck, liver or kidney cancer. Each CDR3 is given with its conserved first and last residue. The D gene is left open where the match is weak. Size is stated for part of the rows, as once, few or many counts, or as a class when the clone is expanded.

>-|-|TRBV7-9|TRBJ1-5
TGTGCCAGCAGCTACACCAATCAGCCCCAGCATTTT
CASSYTNQPQHF
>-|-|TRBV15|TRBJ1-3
TGTGCCACCAGCAGAGGGGACGGTGGAAACACCATATATTTT
CATSRGDGGNTIYF
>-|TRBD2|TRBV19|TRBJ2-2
TGTGCCAGTAGTATCTCTAGCGGGAGTCCCGGGGAGCTGTTTTTT
CASSISSGSPGELFF
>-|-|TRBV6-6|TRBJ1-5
TGTGCCAGCAGTCGACCCCCTGCCCAGCCCCAGCATTTT
CASSRPPAQPQHF
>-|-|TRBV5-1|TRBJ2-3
TGCGCCAGCAGCGCGGGACCTTCCCAAGATACGCAGTATTTT
CASSAGPSQDTQYF
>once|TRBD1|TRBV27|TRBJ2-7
TGTGCCAGCAGAACCTCGGGACAGGACCTAGCCGAGCAGTACTTC
CASRTSGQDLAEQYF
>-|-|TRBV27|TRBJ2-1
TGTGCCAGCAGTTTGAGGGATTCCTTAAATGAGCAGTTCTTC
CASSLRDSLNEQFF
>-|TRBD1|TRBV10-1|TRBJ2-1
TGCGCCAGCAGTGAGGGAACAGGGGGCTCCAGGCAGTTCTTC
CASSEGTGGSRQFF
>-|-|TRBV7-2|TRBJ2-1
TGTGCCAGCAGCCCCCGTCCCTACAGGAATGAGCAGTTCTTC
CASSPRPYRNEQFF
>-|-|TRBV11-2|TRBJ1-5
TGTGCCAGCAGCCCCAAGTTCAATCAGCCCCAGCATTTT
CASSPKFNQPQHF
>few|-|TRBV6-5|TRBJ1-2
TGTGCCAGTTCCTCCGGGACTTCCTATGGCTACACCTTC
CASSSGTSYGYTF
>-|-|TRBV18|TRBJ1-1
TGTGCCAGCTCACCAGCGTTAGTACAGACTGAAGCTTTCTTT
CASSPALVQTEAFF
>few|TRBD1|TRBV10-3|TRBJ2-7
TGTAGTATGGGGGACAGGTACTACGAGCAGTACTTC
CSMGDRYYEQYF
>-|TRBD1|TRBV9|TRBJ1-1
TGTGCCAGCAGCGGGGACAGCTACATGAACACTGAAGCTTTCTTT
CASSGDSYMNTEAFF
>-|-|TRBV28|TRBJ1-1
TGTGCCAGCAGTTTATTAGAGCAGGGGGCTTTCTTT
CASSLLEQGAFF
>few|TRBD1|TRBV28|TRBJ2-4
TGTGCCAGCAGTCCCGACAGGGTCGGGACCAAAAACATTCAGTACTTC
CASSPDRVGTKNIQYF
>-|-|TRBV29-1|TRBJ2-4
TGCAGCGTTGAGCACAGAGGGCGATGGGGAAACATCCAGTACTTC
CSVEHRGRWGNIQYF
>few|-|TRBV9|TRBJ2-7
TGTGCCAGCAGCGTAGTGTATCGAGGCGGGATTAACTACGAGCAGTACTTC
CASSVVYRGGINYEQYF
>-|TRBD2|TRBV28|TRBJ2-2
TGTGCCAGCAGTCTTCGGCCTAGCGGGACCGGGGAGCTGTTTTTT
CASSLRPSGTGELFF
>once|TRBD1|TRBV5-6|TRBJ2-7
TGTGCCAGCAGCCCAGGGACAGCCTACGAGCAGTACTTC
CASSPGTAYEQYF
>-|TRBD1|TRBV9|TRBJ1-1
TGTGCCAGCAGCGTAGGCCGGACAGGGGGGAACACTGAAGCTTTCTTT
CASSVGRTGGNTEAFF
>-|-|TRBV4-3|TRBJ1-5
TGCGCCAGCAGCCAAGATCTTACAGGTTATAGCAATCAGCCCCAGCATTTT
CASSQDLTGYSNQPQHF
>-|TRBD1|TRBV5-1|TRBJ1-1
TGCGCCAGCGGACAGGACAAAATGAACACTGAAGCTTTCTTT
CASGQDKMNTEAFF
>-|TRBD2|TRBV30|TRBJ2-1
TGTGCCTGGATTGGGACTAGCGGGAGTTCCCCCCACAATGAGCAGTTCTTC
CAWIGTSGSSPHNEQFF
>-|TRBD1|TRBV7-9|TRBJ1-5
TGTGCCAGCAGCTTGCATGGGACAGAAGATCAGCCCCAGCATTTT
CASSLHGTEDQPQHF
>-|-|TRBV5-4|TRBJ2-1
TGTGCCAGCAGCTTGCGGGGGCGGAATGAGCAGTTCTTC
CASSLRGRNEQFF
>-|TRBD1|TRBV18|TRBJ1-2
TGTGCCAGCTCACCGGACAGGCAGGGGGGCTACACCTTC
CASSPDRQGGYTF
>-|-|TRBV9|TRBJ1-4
TGTGCCAGCAGCGACAGGACAGACCCTAATGAAAAACTGTTTTTT
CASSDRTDPNEKLFF
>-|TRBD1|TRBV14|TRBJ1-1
TGTGCCAGTGGTACCGGGACAGGGGCCACTGAAGCTTTCTTT
CASGTGTGATEAFF
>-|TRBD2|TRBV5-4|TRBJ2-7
TGTGCCAGCAGCTTTGGGGGACTAGCGGACTACGAGCAGTACTTC
CASSFGGLADYEQYF
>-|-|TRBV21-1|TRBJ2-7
TGTGCCAGCAGCAAAGGTAGGCTAGCGGGAGATCCATATTACGAGCAGTACTTC
CASSKGRLAGDPYYEQYF
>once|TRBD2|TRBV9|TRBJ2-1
TGTGCCAGCAGCCTCCTGGACCGAAGTAGCGGGCGAAGCTCCTACAATGAGCAGTTCTTC
CASSLLDRSSGRSSYNEQFF
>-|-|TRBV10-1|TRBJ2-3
TGCGCCAGCAGTGAGTCTACTGTCACAGATACGCAGTATTTT
CASSESTVTDTQYF
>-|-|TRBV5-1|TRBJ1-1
TGCGCCAGCAGCTTGGGAAGTATGAACACTGAAGCTTTCTTT
CASSLGSMNTEAFF
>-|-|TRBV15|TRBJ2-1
TGTGCCACCAGCGACCCATCTGCGAGCTCCTACAATGAGCAGTTCTTC
CATSDPSASSYNEQFF
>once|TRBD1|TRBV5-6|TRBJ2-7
TGTGCCAGCAGCTTCACAGGGGTTCCTGGCGAGCAGTACTTC
CASSFTGVPGEQYF
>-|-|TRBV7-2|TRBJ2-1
TGTGCCAGCAGCCCCCGGGGTGAGGGTTTTTACAATGAGCAGTTCTTC
CASSPRGEGFYNEQFF
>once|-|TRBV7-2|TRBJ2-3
TGTGCCAGCAGCTCCCTCCCGGGAGTGGGTACAGATACGCAGTATTTT
CASSSLPGVGTDTQYF
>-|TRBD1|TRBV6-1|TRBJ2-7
TGTGCCAGCAGTGAAGCCGGGACAGGGTCCTACGAGCAGTACTTC
CASSEAGTGSYEQYF
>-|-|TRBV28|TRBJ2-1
TGTGCCACCTTTCGGGGAGGTTCCTACAATGAGCAGTTCTTC
CATFRGGSYNEQFF
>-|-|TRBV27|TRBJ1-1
TGTGCCAGCAGAGGGGCCGGCACGACTGAAGCTTTCTTT
CASRGAGTTEAFF
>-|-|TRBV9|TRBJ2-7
TGTGCCAGCAGCGCCCCGAACTCCTACGAGCAGTACTTC
CASSAPNSYEQYF
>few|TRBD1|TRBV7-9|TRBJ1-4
TGTGCCAGCAAACAGGGGGAAGGTTGGAATAATGAAAAACTGTTTTTT
CASKQGEGWNNEKLFF
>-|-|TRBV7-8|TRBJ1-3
TGTGCCAGCAGCTTAGAGAGTGGTCCTGGAAACACCATATATTTT
CASSLESGPGNTIYF